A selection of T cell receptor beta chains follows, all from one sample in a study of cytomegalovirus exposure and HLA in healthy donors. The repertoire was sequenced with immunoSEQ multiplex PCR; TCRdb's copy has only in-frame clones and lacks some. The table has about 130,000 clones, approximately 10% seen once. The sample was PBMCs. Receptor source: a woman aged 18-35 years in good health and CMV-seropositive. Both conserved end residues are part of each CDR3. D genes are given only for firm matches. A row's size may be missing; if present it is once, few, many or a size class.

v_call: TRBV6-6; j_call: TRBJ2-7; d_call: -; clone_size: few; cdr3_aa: CASSYTETYEQYF; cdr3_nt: TGTGCCAGCTCCTACACAGAGACCTACGAGCAGTACTTC
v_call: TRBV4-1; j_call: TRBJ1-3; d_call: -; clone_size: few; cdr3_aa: CASSQPRTAGNTIYF; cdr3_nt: TGCGCCAGCAGCCAGCCCCGGACAGCCGGAAACACCATATATTTT
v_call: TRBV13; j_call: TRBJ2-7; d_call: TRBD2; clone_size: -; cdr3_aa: CASSLAPGGYEQYF; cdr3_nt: TGTGCCAGCAGCTTAGCGCCGGGGGGCTACGAGCAGTACTTC
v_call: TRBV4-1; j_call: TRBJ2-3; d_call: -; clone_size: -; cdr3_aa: CASSQVWGATDTQYF; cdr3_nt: TGCGCCAGCAGCCAAGTTTGGGGCGCCACAGATACGCAGTATTTT
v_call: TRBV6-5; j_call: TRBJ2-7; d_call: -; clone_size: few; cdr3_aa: CASSYEHLRGWEQYF; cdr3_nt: TGTGCCAGCAGTTACGAACACCTCAGGGGCTGGGAGCAGTACTTC
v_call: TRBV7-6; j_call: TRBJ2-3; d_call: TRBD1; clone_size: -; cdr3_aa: CASSLGQLKTQYF; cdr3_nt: TGTGCCAGCAGCTTGGGACAGCTGAAAACGCAGTATTTT
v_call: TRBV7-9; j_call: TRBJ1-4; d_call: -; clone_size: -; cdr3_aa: CASSYYATNEKLFF; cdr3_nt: TGTGCCAGCAGCTACTATGCAACTAATGAAAAACTGTTTTTT
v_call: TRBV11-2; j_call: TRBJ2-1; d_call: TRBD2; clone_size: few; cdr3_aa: CASSLDLERGASDEQFF; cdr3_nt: TGTGCCAGCAGCTTAGATCTTGAGCGGGGAGCGAGCGATGAGCAGTTCTTC
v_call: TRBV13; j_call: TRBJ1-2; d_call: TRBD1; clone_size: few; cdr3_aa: CASNLGTGGYGYTF; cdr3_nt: TGCGCCAGCAACTTAGGGACAGGGGGCTATGGCTACACCTTC
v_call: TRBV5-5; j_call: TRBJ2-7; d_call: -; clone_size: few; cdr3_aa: CASSLGQVEGEQYF; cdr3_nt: TGTGCCAGCAGCTTGGGACAGGTTGAGGGCGAGCAGTACTTC
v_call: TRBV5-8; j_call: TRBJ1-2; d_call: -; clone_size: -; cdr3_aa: CASRLRVYGYTF; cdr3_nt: TGTGCCAGCAGATTAAGAGTGTATGGCTACACCTTC
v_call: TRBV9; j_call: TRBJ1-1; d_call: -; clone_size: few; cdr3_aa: CASSSGGSTEAFF; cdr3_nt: TGTGCCAGCAGCTCCGGGGGGTCTACTGAAGCTTTCTTT
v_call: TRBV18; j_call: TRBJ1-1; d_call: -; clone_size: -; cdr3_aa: CASSPTLQGMNTEAFF; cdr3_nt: TGTGCCAGCTCCCCGACCCTCCAGGGGATGAACACTGAAGCTTTCTTT
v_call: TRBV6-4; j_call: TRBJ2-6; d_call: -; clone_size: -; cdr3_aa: CASSGSSGANVLTF; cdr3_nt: TGTGCCAGCAGTGGGAGCTCTGGGGCCAACGTCCTGACTTTC
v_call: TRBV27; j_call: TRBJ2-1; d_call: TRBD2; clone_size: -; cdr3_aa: CASEGLPRAGRNEQFF; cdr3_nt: TGTGCCAGCGAGGGGCTGCCTAGAGCGGGAAGGAATGAGCAGTTCTTC
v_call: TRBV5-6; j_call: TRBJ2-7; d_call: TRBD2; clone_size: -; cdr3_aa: CASSSLLAIDEQYF; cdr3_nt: TGTGCCAGCAGCTCTCTACTAGCGATCGACGAGCAGTACTTC
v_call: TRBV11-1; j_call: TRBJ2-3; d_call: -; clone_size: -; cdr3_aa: CASSLLRTDTQYF; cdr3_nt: TGTGCCAGCAGCCTACTCCGGACAGATACGCAGTATTTT
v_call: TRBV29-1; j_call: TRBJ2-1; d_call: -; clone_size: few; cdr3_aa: CSGMAGGYNEQFF; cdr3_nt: TGCAGCGGGATGGCAGGGGGGTACAATGAGCAGTTCTTC
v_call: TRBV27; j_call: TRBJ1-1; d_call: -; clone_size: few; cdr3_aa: CASSLGVGGNTEAFF; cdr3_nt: TGTGCCAGCAGTTTGGGAGTAGGGGGAAACACTGAAGCTTTCTTT
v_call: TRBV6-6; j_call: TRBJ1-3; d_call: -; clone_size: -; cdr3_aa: CASSPPGGTGNTIYF; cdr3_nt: TGTGCCAGCAGTCCCCCCGGGGGGACTGGAAACACCATATATTTT
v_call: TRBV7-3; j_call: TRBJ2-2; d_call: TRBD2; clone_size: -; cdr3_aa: CASSGGVAGVTGELFF; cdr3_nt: TGTGCCAGCAGCGGGGGGGTGGCGGGAGTCACCGGGGAGCTGTTTTTT
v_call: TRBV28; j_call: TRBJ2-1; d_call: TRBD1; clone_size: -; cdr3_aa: CASILGGTGKSNQQFF; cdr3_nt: TGTGCCAGCATTCTCGGAGGGACAGGGAAAAGTAATCAGCAGTTCTTC
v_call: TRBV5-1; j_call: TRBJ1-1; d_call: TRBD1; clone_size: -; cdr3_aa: CASSYGTAGLNTEAFF; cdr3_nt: TGCGCCAGCAGCTATGGGACAGCTGGGCTGAACACTGAAGCTTTCTTT
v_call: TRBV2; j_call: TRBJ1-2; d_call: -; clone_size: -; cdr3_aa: CASSESGLFDNYGYTF; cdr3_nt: TGTGCCAGCAGTGAATCGGGTCTCTTTGATAACTATGGCTACACCTTC
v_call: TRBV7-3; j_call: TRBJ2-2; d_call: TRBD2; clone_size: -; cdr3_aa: CASSLNPSGVLVGELFF; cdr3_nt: TGTGCCAGCAGCTTAAATCCTAGCGGGGTCCTTGTCGGGGAGCTGTTTTTT
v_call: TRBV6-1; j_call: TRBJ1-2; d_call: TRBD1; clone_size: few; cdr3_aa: CASSEASGTANYGYTF; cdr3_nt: TGTGCCAGCAGTGAAGCGTCCGGGACAGCGAACTATGGCTACACCTTC
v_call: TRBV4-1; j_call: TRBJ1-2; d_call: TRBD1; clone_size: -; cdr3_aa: CASSQDKGAGYGYTF; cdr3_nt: TGCGCCAGCAGCCAAGATAAGGGGGCAGGCTATGGCTACACCTTC
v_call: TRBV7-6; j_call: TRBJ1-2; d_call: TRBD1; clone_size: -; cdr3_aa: CASSLLHRGRVYGYTF; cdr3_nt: TGTGCCAGCAGCTTACTACACAGGGGTCGGGTCTATGGCTACACCTTC
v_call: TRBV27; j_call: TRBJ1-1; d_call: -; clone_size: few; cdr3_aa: CASRFSNTEAFF; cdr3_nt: TGTGCCAGCAGGTTCTCGAACACTGAAGCTTTCTTT
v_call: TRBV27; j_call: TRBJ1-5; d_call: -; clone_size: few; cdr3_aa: CASSLGAFNQPQHF; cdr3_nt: TGTGCCAGCAGTTTAGGGGCTTTCAATCAGCCCCAGCATTTT
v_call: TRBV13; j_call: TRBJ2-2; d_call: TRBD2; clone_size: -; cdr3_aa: CASSPESTSGRRTGELFF; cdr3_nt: TGTGCCAGCAGCCCTGAATCAACTAGCGGGAGACGTACCGGGGAGCTGTTTTTT